This note documents a single T cell receptor (beta chain) sequence. Its antigen is still unknown. No base quality values were provided; no much bigger clone lies one nucleotide off. The sample comes from a study of sequential checkpoint blockade in melanoma (dated by TCRdb to the late 2010s). Background on the whole study: In a 1:1 randomization, patients received either first-line nivolumab then ipilimumab (arm A) or ipilimumab then nivolumab (arm B). Both trial sequences were followed by maintenance nivolumab. The investigation overall reported the following: Larger, independent patient cohorts are needed to validate the response-prediction model that combines TCR metrics and mutation burden.

V is clipped by 8 bases and J by 5 bases, and the sequence between their germline boundaries is 15 bases long. Including cysteine and phenylalanine, the CDR3 has 13 amino acids. Of the read, only the CDR3 DNA is kept; its 39 bases are in frame from base 1. From the germline V gene (reference sequence), CDR1 is SEHNR and CDR2 is FQNEAQ. The immunoSEQ Assay was used to immunosequence TCRbeta CDR3 regions from genomic DNA. Before high-throughput sequencing, genomic DNA was amplified using bias-controlled multiplex PCR. In the source study's methods: To quantify the absolute abundance of each unique TCRbeta CDR3 region, the sequences were collapsed and filtered. Clonality, defined as 1 minus Pielou's evenness, was calculated using productive rearrangements only. A previously published method was used to identify clones with significantly greater frequencies in on-treatment samples than in baseline samples. The source is immuneACCESS, and TCRdb retained only in-frame sequences with V and J called. Part of the clones is not carried over; for the studies checked, unresolved V genes explain less than half of this, and the remainder is unexplained. That table gives V, J and clone size, and the DNA gave D and trimming. Here the sample has about 12,000 clones; about three quarters occur a single time. The biggest ten clones account for under 13% of the sample.

This sample's treatment or condition label indicates: randomized to nivolumab then ipilimumab (arm A) or the reverse (arm B). No trial patient had received prior DNA-damaging chemotherapy. A FACS Aria II flow cytometer was used to sort live CD3+CD8+ cells that were negative for CD19 and CD56 from thawed PBMCs. Samples came from patients with melanoma in CheckMate 064, a randomized, open-label phase II trial of sequential checkpoint blockade. Leukapheresis was used to collect peripheral blood mononuclear cells, which were then purified with Ficoll-Paque and frozen in human serum with 10% DMSO. Purity of sorted blood CD3+CD8+ cells was verified at >95% immediately after sorting, followed by DNA extraction.

The receptor comes from a human donor with melanoma. Sequencing was performed on CD8+ T cells sorted from blood (inferred from file names), taken from a patient given nivolumab and ipilimumab in sequence. Rearrangement joined TRBV7-9 to TRBJ2-5, and the D gene may be TRBD2, 6 bases matching. Read as DNA, the sequence is TGTGCCAGCCGGGACTCCTCGGCGGAGACCCAGTACTTC. It translates as CASRDSSAETQYF.